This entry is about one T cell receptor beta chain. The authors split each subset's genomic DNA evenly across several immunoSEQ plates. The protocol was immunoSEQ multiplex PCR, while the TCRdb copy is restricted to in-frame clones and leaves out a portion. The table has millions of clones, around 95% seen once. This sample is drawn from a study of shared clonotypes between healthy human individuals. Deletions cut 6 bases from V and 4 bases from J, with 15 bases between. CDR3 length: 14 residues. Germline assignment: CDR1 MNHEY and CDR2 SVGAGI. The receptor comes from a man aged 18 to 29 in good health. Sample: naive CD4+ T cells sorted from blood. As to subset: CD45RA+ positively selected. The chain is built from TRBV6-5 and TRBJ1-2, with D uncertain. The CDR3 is CASSRSGPLYGYTF. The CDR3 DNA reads TGTGCCAGCAGCCGGAGTGGGCCACTCTATGGCTACACCTTC.